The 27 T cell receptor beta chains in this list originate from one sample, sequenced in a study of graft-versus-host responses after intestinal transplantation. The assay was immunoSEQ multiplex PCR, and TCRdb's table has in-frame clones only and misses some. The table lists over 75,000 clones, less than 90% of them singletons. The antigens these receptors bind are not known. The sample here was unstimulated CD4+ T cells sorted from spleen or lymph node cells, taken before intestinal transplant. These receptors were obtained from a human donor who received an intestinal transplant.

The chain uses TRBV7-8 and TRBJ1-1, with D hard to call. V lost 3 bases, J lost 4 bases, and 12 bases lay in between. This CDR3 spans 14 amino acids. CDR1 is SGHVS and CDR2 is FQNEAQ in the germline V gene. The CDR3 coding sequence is TGTGCCAGCAGCTTGGCAAACGCAGGCACTGAAGCTTTCTTT. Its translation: CASSLANAGTEAFF.

CDR3 amino acids: CASSLVGGSDGYTF. CDR3 bases: TGTGCCAGCAGCTTAGTAGGGGGCTCGGATGGCTACACCTTC. The chain joins TRBV11-2 to TRBJ1-2, with 7 bases that match TRBD1. V lost 1 base, J lost 6 bases, and 5 bases stayed unmatched. The CDR3 is made up of 14 amino acids. Germline values: CDR1 SGHAT, CDR2 FQNNGV.

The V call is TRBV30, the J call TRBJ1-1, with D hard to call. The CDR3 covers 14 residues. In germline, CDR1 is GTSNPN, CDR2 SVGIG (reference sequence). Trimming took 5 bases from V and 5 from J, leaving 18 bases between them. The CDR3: CAWAPGPSYTEAFF. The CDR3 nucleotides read TGTGCCTGGGCCCCGGGTCCAAGTTATACTGAAGCTTTCTTT.

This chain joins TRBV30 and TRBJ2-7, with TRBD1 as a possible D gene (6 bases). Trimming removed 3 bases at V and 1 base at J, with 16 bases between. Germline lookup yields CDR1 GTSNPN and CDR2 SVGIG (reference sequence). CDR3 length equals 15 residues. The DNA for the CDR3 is TGTGCCTGGAGCGGAGGCCGAGACAGGTCCTACGAGCAGTACTTC. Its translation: CAWSGGRDRSYEQYF.

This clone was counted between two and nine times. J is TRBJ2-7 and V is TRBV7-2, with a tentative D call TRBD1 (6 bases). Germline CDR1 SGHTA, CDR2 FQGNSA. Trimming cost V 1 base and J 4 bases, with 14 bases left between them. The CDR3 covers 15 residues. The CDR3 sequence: CASSLVQGTGYEQYF. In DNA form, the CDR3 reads TGTGCCAGCAGCTTAGTGCAGGGCACAGGGTACGAGCAGTACTTC.

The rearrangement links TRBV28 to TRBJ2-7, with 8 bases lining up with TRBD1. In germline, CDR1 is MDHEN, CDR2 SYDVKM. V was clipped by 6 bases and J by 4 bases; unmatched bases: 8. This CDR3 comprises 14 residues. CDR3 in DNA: TGTGCCAGCAGGCCGACAGGGGCGGGTTACGAGCAGTACTTC. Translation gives CASRPTGAGYEQYF.

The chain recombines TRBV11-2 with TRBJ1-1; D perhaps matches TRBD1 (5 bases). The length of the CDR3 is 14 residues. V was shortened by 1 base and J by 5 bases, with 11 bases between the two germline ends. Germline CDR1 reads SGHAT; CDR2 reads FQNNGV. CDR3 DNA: TGTGCCAGCAGCTTAGGCAGGGAAAGAACTGAAGCTTTCTTT. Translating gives CASSLGRERTEAFF.

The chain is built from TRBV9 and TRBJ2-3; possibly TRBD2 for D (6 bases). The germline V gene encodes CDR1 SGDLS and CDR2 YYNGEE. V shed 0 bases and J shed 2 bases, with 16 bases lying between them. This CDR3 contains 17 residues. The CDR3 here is CASSVDLALPFTDTQYF. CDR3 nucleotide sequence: TGTGCCAGCAGCGTAGATCTAGCGCTCCCATTCACAGATACGCAGTATTTT.

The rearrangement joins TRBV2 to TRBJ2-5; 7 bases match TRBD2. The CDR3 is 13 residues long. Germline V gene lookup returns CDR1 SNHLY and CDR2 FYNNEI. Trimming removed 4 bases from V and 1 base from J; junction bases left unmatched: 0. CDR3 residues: CASSGGGQETQYF. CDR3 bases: TGTGCCAGCAGTGGGGGGGGCCAAGAGACCCAGTACTTC.

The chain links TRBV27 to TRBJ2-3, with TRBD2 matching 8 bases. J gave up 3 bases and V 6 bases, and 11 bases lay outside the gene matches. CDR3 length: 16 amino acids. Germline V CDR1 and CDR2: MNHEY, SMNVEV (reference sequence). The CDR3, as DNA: TGTGCCAGCAGGATAGCGGGATCAGTTCCAACAGATACGCAGTATTTT. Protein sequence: CASRIAGSVPTDTQYF.

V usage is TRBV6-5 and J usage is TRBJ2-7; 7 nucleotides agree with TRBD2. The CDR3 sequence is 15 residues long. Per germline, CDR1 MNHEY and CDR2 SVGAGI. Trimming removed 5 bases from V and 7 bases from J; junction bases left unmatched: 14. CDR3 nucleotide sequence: TGTGCCAGCAGTCGTAATAGCGGGCCTACGTGGGAGCAGTACTTC. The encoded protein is CASSRNSGPTWEQYF.

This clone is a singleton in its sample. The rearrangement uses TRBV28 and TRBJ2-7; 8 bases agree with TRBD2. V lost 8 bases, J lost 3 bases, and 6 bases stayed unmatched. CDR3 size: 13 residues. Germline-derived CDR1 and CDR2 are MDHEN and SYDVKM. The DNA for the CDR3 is TGTGCCAGCTCACTAGCGGCAGACTACGAGCAGTACTTC. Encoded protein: CASSLAADYEQYF.

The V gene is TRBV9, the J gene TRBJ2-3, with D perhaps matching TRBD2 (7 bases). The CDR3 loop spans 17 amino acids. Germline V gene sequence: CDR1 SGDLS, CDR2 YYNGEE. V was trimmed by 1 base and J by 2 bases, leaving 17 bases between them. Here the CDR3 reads CASSVRKSGGLTDTQYF. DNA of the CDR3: TGTGCCAGCAGCGTAAGGAAGTCGGGGGGCCTCACAGATACGCAGTATTTT. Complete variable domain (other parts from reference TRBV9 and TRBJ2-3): DSGVTQTPKHLITATGQRVTLRCSPRSGDLSVYWYQQSLDQGLQFLIQYYNGEERAKGNILERFSAQQFPDLHSELNLSSLELGDSALYFCASSVRKSGGLTDTQYFGPGTRLTVL.

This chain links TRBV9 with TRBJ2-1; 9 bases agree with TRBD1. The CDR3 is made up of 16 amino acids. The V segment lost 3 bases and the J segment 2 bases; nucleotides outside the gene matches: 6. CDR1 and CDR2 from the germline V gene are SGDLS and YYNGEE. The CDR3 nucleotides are TGTGCCAGCAGCGCTGACAGGGGGAGTGCCTACAATGAGCAGTTCTTC. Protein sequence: CASSADRGSAYNEQFF.

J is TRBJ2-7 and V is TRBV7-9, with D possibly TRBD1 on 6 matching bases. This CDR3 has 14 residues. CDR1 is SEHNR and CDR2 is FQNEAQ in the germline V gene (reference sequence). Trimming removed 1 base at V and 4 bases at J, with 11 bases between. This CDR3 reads CASSLGDKTYEQYF. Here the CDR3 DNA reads TGTGCCAGCAGCTTAGGGGACAAGACTTACGAGCAGTACTTC.

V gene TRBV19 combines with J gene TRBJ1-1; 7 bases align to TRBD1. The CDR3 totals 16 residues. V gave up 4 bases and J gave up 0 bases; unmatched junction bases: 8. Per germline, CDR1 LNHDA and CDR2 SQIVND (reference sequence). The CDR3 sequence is CASSTNRGPMNTEAFF. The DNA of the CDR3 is TGTGCCAGTAGTACTAACAGGGGACCCATGAACACTGAAGCTTTCTTT.

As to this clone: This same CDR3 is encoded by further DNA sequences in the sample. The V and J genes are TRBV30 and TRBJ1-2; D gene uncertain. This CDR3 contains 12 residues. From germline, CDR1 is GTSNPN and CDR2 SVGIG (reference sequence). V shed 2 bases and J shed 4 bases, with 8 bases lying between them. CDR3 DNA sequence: TGTGCCTGGAGTCCCGGAGGCTATGGCTACACCTTC. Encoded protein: CAWSPGGYGYTF.

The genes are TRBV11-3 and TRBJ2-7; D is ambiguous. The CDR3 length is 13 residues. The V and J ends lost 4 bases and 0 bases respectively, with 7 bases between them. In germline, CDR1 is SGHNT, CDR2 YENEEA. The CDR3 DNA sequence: TGTGCCAGCAGCTCAGGATCCTCCTACGAGCAGTACTTC. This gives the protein CASSSGSSYEQYF.

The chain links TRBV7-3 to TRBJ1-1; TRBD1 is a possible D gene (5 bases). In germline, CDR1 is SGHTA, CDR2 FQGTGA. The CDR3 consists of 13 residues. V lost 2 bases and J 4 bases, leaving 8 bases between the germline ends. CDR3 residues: CASSLSGGTEAFF. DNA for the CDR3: TGTGCCAGCAGCTTATCCGGGGGCACTGAAGCTTTCTTT. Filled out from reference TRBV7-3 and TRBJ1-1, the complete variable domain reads GAGVSQTPSNKVTEKGKYVELRCDPISGHTALYWYRQSLGQGPEFLIYFQGTGAADDSGLPNDRFFAVRPEGSVSTLKIQRTERGDSAVYLCASSLSGGTEAFFGQGTRLTVV.

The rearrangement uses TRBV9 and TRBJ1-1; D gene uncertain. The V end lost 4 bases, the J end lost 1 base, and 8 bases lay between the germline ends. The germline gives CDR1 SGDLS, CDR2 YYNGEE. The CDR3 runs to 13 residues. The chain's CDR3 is CASSHNSNTEAFF. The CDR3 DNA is TGTGCCAGCAGCCATAACTCGAACACTGAAGCTTTCTTT. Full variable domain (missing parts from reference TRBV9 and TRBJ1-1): DSGVTQTPKHLITATGQRVTLRCSPRSGDLSVYWYQQSLDQGLQFLIQYYNGEERAKGNILERFSAQQFPDLHSELNLSSLELGDSALYFCASSHNSNTEAFFGQGTRLTVV.

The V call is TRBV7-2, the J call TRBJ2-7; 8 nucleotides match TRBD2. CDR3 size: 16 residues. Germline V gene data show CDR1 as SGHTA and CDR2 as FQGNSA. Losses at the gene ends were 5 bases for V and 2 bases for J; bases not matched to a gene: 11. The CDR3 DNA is TGTGCCAGCAGCCAAGCAAGCGGGAGCGGGGCCTACGAGCAGTACTTC. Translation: CASSQASGSGAYEQYF.

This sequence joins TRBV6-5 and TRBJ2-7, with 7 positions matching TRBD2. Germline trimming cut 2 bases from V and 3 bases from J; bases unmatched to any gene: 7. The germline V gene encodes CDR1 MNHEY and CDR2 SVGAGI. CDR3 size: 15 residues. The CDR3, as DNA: TGTGCCAGCAGTTACGGACCGGGACTACACTACGAGCAGTACTTC. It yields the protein CASSYGPGLHYEQYF.

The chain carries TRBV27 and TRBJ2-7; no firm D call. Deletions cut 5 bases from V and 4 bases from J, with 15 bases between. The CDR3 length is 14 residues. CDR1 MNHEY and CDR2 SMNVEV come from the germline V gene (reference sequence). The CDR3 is CASSPTRTSYEQYF. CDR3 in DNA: TGTGCCAGCAGTCCTACCCGAACGTCGTACGAGCAGTACTTC.

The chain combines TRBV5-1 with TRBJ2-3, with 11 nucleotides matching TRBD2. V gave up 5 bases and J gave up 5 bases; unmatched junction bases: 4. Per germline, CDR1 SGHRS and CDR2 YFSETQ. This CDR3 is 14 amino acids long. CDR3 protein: CASSSTSGIDTQYF. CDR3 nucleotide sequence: TGCGCCAGCAGTTCGACTAGCGGGATAGATACGCAGTATTTT.

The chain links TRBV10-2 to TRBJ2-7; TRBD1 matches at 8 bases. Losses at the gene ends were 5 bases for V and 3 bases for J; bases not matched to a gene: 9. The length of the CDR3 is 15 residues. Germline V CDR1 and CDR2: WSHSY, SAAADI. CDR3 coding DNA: TGCGCCAGCAGTATAGCCGGGACAGGCGGCTACGAGCAGTACTTC. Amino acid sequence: CASSIAGTGGYEQYF.

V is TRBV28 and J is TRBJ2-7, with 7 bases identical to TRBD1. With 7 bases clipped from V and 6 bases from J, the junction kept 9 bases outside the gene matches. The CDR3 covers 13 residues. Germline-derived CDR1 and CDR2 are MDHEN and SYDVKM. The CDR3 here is CASTPPGGREQYF. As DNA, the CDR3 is TGTGCCAGCACCCCCCCAGGGGGACGCGAGCAGTACTTC.

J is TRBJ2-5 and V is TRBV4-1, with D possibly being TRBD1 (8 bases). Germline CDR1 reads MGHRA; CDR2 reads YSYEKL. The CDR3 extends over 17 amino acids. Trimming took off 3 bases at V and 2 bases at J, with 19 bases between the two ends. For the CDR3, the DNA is TGCGCCAGCAGCCACCAGTTTACAGGGGGGGGACAAGAGACCCAGTACTTC. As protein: CASSHQFTGGGQETQYF.